The rows below give T cell receptor beta chains drawn from one sample of a study of cytomegalovirus exposure and HLA in healthy donors. Sequencing used immunoSEQ multiplex PCR; TCRdb keeps in-frame clones, though not all of them. Here the sample spans 150,000 to 200,000 clones, about 75% being singletons. The sample consisted of PBMCs. These receptors all stem from a man in his late teens or twenties in good health and CMV-seropositive. Each CDR3 is given with its conserved first and last residue. The D gene is left open where the match is weak. Only some rows state a clone size, as once, few, many or a class for expanded clones.

D gene: TRBD1
clone size: NA
J gene: TRBJ1-6
V gene: TRBV28
CDR3 DNA: TGTGCCAGCAGTTTGGGGACAGGGGTCTCACCCCTCCACTTT
CDR3 protein: CASSLGTGVSPLHF

D gene: TRBD2
clone size: few
J gene: TRBJ2-1
V gene: TRBV4-1
CDR3 DNA: TGCGCCAGCAGCCCGGGACTAGCGGTGGGGGATGAGCAGTTCTTC
CDR3 protein: CASSPGLAVGDEQFF

D gene: NA
clone size: NA
J gene: TRBJ2-3
V gene: TRBV7-2
CDR3 DNA: TGTGCCAGCAGCTCCGGGGGTCACCCCACAGATACGCAGTATTTT
CDR3 protein: CASSSGGHPTDTQYF

D gene: NA
clone size: NA
J gene: TRBJ2-3
V gene: TRBV29-1
CDR3 DNA: TGCAGCGTTGAGCGGGGCAGTCCCGATACGCAGTATTTT
CDR3 protein: CSVERGSPDTQYF

D gene: NA
clone size: once
J gene: TRBJ2-2
V gene: TRBV19
CDR3 DNA: TGTGCCAGTAGTATAGGCCTAGATATTGCCGGGGAGCTGTTTTTT
CDR3 protein: CASSIGLDIAGELFF

D gene: TRBD1
clone size: once
J gene: TRBJ1-3
V gene: TRBV5-4
CDR3 DNA: TGTGCCAGCAGCAAAGACAGGGGTACAGGAAAAACCATATATTTT
CDR3 protein: CASSKDRGTGKTIYF

D gene: NA
clone size: NA
J gene: TRBJ1-5
V gene: TRBV28
CDR3 DNA: TGTGCCAGCAGGGTTTATAGCAATCGGCCCCAGCATTTT
CDR3 protein: CASRVYSNRPQHF

D gene: NA
clone size: NA
J gene: TRBJ2-4
V gene: TRBV28
CDR3 DNA: TGTGCCAGCAAAACAGGAGCAGGTGGTAACATTCAGTACTTC
CDR3 protein: CASKTGAGGNIQYF

D gene: NA
clone size: few
J gene: TRBJ1-1
V gene: TRBV4-1
CDR3 DNA: TGCGCCAGCAGCCAAGGGGAAGCAGGGAGGCCCCTTAACACTGAAGCTTTCTTT
CDR3 protein: CASSQGEAGRPLNTEAFF

D gene: NA
clone size: few
J gene: TRBJ1-1
V gene: TRBV6-5
CDR3 DNA: TGTGCCAGCAGTTTCCTCTCTACCGATTCCGAAGCTTTCTTT
CDR3 protein: CASSFLSTDSEAFF

D gene: NA
clone size: NA
J gene: TRBJ1-5
V gene: TRBV18
CDR3 DNA: TGTGCCAGCTCACCTGCGATGGAGCGGCAGCCCCAGCATTTT
CDR3 protein: CASSPAMERQPQHF

D gene: TRBD1
clone size: NA
J gene: TRBJ1-1
V gene: TRBV19
CDR3 DNA: TGTGCCAGTAGTTCCCGACAGGGGGACACTGAAGCTTTCTTT
CDR3 protein: CASSSRQGDTEAFF

D gene: TRBD1
clone size: NA
J gene: TRBJ2-1
V gene: TRBV6-1
CDR3 DNA: TGTGCCAGCAGTGATCCGTTCCTAGGACAGGGGAATTACAATGAGCAGTTCTTC
CDR3 protein: CASSDPFLGQGNYNEQFF

D gene: TRBD2
clone size: NA
J gene: TRBJ2-4
V gene: TRBV29-1
CDR3 DNA: TGCAGCGTTGTCACTAGCGGAAACATTCAGTACTTC
CDR3 protein: CSVVTSGNIQYF

D gene: TRBD1
clone size: NA
J gene: TRBJ2-3
V gene: TRBV25-1
CDR3 DNA: TGTGCCAGCAGTGAAAACAGGGGAGAGGCAGATACGCAGTATTTT
CDR3 protein: CASSENRGEADTQYF

D gene: NA
clone size: few
J gene: TRBJ2-4
V gene: TRBV6-1
CDR3 DNA: TGTGCCAGCAGTGAGCGGGCCCGATTTCGGTACTTC
CDR3 protein: CASSERARFRYF

D gene: TRBD1
clone size: NA
J gene: TRBJ1-5
V gene: TRBV7-3
CDR3 DNA: TGTGCCAGCAGCTTGTCAGGGGGCGGTCAGCCCCAGCATTTT
CDR3 protein: CASSLSGGGQPQHF

D gene: TRBD1
clone size: NA
J gene: TRBJ1-6
V gene: TRBV19
CDR3 DNA: TGTGCCAGTAGTGGGACAGGGGGGGATTCACCCCTCCACTTT
CDR3 protein: CASSGTGGDSPLHF